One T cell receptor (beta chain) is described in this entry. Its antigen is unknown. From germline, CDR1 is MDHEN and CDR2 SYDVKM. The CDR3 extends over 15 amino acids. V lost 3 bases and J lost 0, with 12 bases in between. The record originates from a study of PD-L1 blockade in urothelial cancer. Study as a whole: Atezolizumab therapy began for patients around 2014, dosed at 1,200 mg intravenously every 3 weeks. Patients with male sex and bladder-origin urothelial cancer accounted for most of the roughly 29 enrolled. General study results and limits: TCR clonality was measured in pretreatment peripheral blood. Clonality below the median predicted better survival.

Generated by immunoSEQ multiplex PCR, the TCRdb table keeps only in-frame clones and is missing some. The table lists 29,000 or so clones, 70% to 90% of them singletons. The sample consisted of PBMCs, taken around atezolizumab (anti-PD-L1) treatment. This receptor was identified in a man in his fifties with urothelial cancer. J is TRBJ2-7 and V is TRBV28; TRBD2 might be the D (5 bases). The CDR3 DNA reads TGTGCCAGCAGTTTGGCTCGGGGTCCCTCCTACGAGCAGTACTTC. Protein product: CASSLARGPSYEQYF.